This T cell receptor beta chain is drawn from a study of shared clonotypes between healthy human individuals. Points from the study as a whole: Against clonotypes common to all four donors, non-shared ones had lower generation probabilities. Memory subsets generally showed lower estimated richness than naive subsets. Researchers sampled only blood; tissue repertoires likely differ.

Repertoires were generated with immunoSEQ multiplex PCR, while TCRdb's copy carries only in-frame clones and drops some. This table holds about 2 million clones, about 95% found once. The V gene lost 10 bases and the J gene lost 5 bases, with 15 bases spanning the gap. Germline lookup yields CDR1 MDHEN and CDR2 SYDVKM. The CDR3 loop spans 13 amino acids. As concerns this clone: What it recognizes is unknown.

The sequenced material came from naive CD4+ T cells sorted from blood. Regarding subset: CD45RA+ positively selected. This TCR was recovered from a man aged 18 to 35 in good health. The chain is built from TRBV28 and TRBJ1-5, with no clear D. CDR3 DNA: TGTGCCACAGTCGAGGGAACCTATCAGCCCCAGCATTTT. Encoded protein: CATVEGTYQPQHF.